These 15 T cell receptor beta chains came from one sample sequenced in a study of human T cells and chemical hapten exposure. Each CDR3 protein gets one entry after TCRdb re-called the RACE reads with MiXCR. The sample contains 300,000 to 350,000 distinct CDR3 sequences, under 8% of which appear only once. Indicated time point: patch test 1, 2 weeks after DPC sensitization. Indicated treatment: therapeutic diphenylcyclopropenone sensitization with weekly scalp DPC. Sequenced here: whole blood, sampled in connection with sensitization to the hapten diphenylcyclopropenone (DPC). The receptors derive from a woman between 18 and 29 years old with alopecia areata. Some clones in this sample may be carry-over from other donors' samples.

The chain combines TRBV12-3 or TRBV12-4 with TRBJ1-2, with D maybe TRBD1 (5 bases). The length of the CDR3 is 15 residues. Trimming took off 7 bases at V and 6 bases at J, with 21 bases between the two ends. CDR3 nucleotides: TGTGCCAGCATCTTCATCGGTCGGGGGAGACATGGCTACACCTTC. It translates to CASIFIGRGRHGYTF.

This clonotype was counted only a few times. The chain carries TRBV12-3 or TRBV12-4 and TRBJ2-7, with TRBD2 matching over 11 bases. CDR3 length: 14 amino acids. V was clipped by 5 bases and J by 4 bases; unmatched bases: 4. The DNA of the CDR3 is TGTGCCAGCAGTGCTAGCGGGGGGAAATACGAGCAGTACTTC. This codes for CASSASGGKYEQYF.

This chain uses TRBV7-2 with TRBJ2-3; TRBD2 agrees at 11 bases. CDR3 length: 15 residues. V shed 5 bases, J shed 3 bases, and the junction held 4 bases outside the gene matches. Germline loops: CDR1 SGHTA, CDR2 FQGNSA. CDR3 sequence (DNA): TGTGCCAGCAGCGCGAGACTAGCGGGGACAGATACGCAGTATTTT. It specifies CASSARLAGTDTQYF. Together with reference TRBV7-2 and TRBJ2-3, the CDR3 gives the full variable domain: GAGVSQSPSNKVTEKGKDVELRCDPISGHTALYWYRQSLGQGLEFLIYFQGNSAPDKSGLPSDRFSAERTGGSVSTLTIQRTQQEDSAVYLCASSARLAGTDTQYFGPGTRLTVL.

The rearrangement links TRBV7-2 to TRBJ1-1; D uncertain. The CDR3 has 14 residues. With 4 bases removed from V and 1 base from J, the gap between germline ends came to 10 bases. CDR1 is SGHTA and CDR2 is FQGNSA in the germline V gene. The CDR3 protein is CASSSSLGNTEAFF. CDR3 nucleotides: TGTGCCAGCAGCTCGTCGCTCGGGAACACTGAAGCTTTCTTT.

The gene calls are TRBV2 and TRBJ1-5; 7 bases are shared with TRBD1. The V gene end was trimmed by 5 bases and the J gene end by 5 bases; junction bases not matched to a gene: 6. CDR3 length: 14 residues. Germline V gene data show CDR1 as SNHLY and CDR2 as FYNNEI. The CDR3 here is CASSSGTAYQPQHF. The CDR3 DNA reads as TGTGCCAGCAGTTCCGGGACAGCTTATCAGCCCCAGCATTTT. Based on the CDR3 plus reference TRBV2 and TRBJ1-5, the full variable domain is EPEVTQTPSHQVTQMGQEVILRCVPISNHLYFYWYRQILGQKVEFLVSFYNNEISEKSEIFDDQFSVERPDGSNFTLKIRSTKLEDSAMYFCASSSGTAYQPQHFGDGTRLSIL.

This clonotype was detected only a few times. This chain uses TRBV9 with TRBJ1-1, with a weak D call TRBD1 (5 bases). Germline V lookup: CDR1 SGDLS, CDR2 YYNGEE. This CDR3 has 16 amino acids. V lost 0 bases and J 0 bases, leaving 12 bases between the germline ends. This chain's CDR3 is CASSVGNRPLNTEAFF. DNA of the CDR3: TGTGCCAGCAGCGTAGGGAACAGGCCGTTGAACACTGAAGCTTTCTTT.

This clonotype was observed many times. This chain joins TRBV27 and TRBJ2-5, with TRBD2 identical over 10 bases. The J segment lost 0 bases and the V segment lost 7 bases, leaving 8 bases of the junction unmatched. Germline CDR1 MNHEY, CDR2 SMNVEV (reference sequence). This CDR3 has 16 residues. The CDR3 region has the DNA TGTGCCAGCATTGCTAGCGGGGGTCTCAACCAAGAGACCCAGTACTTC. Protein sequence: CASIASGGLNQETQYF.

The table lists this clonotype with many counts. The chain links TRBV29-1 to TRBJ2-3; TRBD1 aligns across 9 bases. Germline CDR1 and CDR2: SQVTM and ANQGSEA. The J segment lost 2 bases and the V segment lost 5 bases, leaving 14 bases of the junction unmatched. This CDR3 has 17 amino acids. The DNA for the CDR3 is TGCAGCGTTCATCACGCCAACCGGACAGGGGTCACAGATACGCAGTATTTT. Protein product: CSVHHANRTGVTDTQYF.

This clonotype was seen repeatedly, ten times or more. The chain couples TRBV29-1 to TRBJ1-1; a possible D gene is TRBD1 (5 bases). Trimming removed 6 bases from V and 4 bases from J, with 15 bases in between. The CDR3 sequence is 13 residues long. CDR1 and CDR2 (germline): SQVTM, ANQGSEA. The CDR3 reads CSVDILGGTEAFF. CDR3 coding DNA: TGCAGCGTGGATATCTTGGGGGGCACTGAAGCTTTCTTT.

This sequence joins TRBV12-3 or TRBV12-4 and TRBJ2-3, with 9 bases matching TRBD1. V gave up 5 bases and J gave up 2 bases; unmatched junction bases: 11. There are 17 residues in the CDR3. CDR3 DNA sequence: TGTGCCAGCAGTCTAACTGCCGGGACAGGGACCACAGATACGCAGTATTTT. Amino acid sequence: CASSLTAGTGTTDTQYF.

In this sample, this clonotype turned up a few times. The chain is built from TRBV4-2 and TRBJ2-1, with TRBD2 matching over 8 bases. CDR3 length: 17 amino acids. V was clipped by 1 base and J by 5 bases; unmatched bases: 10. CDR1 is LGHNA, CDR2 YNFKEQ, per germline. CDR3 nucleotides: TGTGCCAGCAGCCAAGGATTTTGGCTAGCGGGCGACAATGAGCAGTTCTTC. Its protein product is CASSQGFWLAGDNEQFF.

This clonotype has just a few counts. The chain has TRBV2 and TRBJ1-2; D remains unclear. This CDR3 is built from 14 residues. Germline V CDR1 and CDR2: SNHLY, FYNNEI. Trimming shortened V by 5 bases and J by 1 base, and 11 bases separated the two germline ends. The CDR3 protein is CASSPGRFNYGYTF. For the CDR3, the DNA is TGTGCCAGCAGTCCTGGGCGCTTTAACTATGGCTACACCTTC.

This clonotype occurred many times. V and J are TRBV28 and TRBJ1-2; TRBD1 aligns across 11 bases. The germline gives CDR1 MDHEN, CDR2 SYDVKM. This CDR3 spans 15 amino acids. V lost 6 bases to trimming and J lost 5 bases; unmatched junction nucleotides: 8. DNA of the CDR3: TGTGCCAGCAGCCCCACCGGACAGGGGGCGTATGGCTACACCTTC. It translates to CASSPTGQGAYGYTF.

This clonotype appeared a few times. V gene TRBV7-8 combines with J gene TRBJ2-5; D remains ambiguous. CDR3 size: 12 residues. V lost 4 bases and J lost 7, with 10 bases in between. Germline values: CDR1 SGHVS, CDR2 FQNEAQ. The CDR3 is CASSSSLGTQYF. Here the CDR3 DNA reads TGTGCCAGCAGCTCCAGCCTGGGGACCCAGTACTTC.

The chain uses TRBV10-3 and TRBJ1-3; no firm D call. This CDR3 comprises 16 residues. Trimming cost V 3 bases and J 0 bases, with 12 bases left between them. Germline CDR1 ENHRY, CDR2 SYGVKD. CDR3 region: CAISEQFLDSGNTIYF. Here the CDR3 DNA reads TGTGCCATCAGTGAACAGTTCCTAGACTCTGGAAACACCATATATTTT.